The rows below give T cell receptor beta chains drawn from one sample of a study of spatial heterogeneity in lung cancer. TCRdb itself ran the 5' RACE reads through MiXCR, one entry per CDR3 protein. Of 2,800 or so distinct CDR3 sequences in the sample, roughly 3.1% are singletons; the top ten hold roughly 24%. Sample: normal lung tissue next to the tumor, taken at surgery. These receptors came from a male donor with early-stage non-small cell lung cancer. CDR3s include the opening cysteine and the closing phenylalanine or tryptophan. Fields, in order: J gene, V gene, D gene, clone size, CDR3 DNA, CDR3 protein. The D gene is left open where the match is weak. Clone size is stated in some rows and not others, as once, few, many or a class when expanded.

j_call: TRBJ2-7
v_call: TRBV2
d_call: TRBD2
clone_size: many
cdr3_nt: TGTGCCAGCACCGGGGGGGGCTCCTACGAGCAGTACTTC
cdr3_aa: CASTGGGSYEQYF

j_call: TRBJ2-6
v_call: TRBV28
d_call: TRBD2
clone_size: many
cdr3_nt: TGTGCCAGCAGTTTAGGCGGGAGTTGGGCCGGGGCCAACGTCCTGACTTTC
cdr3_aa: CASSLGGSWAGANVLTF

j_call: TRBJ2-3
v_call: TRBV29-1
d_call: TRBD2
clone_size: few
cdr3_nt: TGCAGCGTCCGCGGACTAGCGGGGATAACAGATACGCAGTATTTT
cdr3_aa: CSVRGLAGITDTQYF

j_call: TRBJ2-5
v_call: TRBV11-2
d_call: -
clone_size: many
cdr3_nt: TGTGCCAGCACCCTGGGGCCCCAAGAGACCCAGTACTTC
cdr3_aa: CASTLGPQETQYF

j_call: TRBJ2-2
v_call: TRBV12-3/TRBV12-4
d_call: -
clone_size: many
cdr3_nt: TGTGCCAGCAGTTATTCCTTGACCGGGGAGCTGTTTTTT
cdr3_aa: CASSYSLTGELFF

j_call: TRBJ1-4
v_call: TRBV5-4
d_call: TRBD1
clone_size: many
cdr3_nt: TGTGCCAGCAGCGCGGGGACAGGGCTAACTAATGAAAAACTGTTTTTT
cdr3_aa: CASSAGTGLTNEKLFF

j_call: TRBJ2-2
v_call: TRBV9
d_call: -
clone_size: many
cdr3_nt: TGTGCCAGCAGCGTAGGACACCTGAACACCGGGGAGCTGTTTTTT
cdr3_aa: CASSVGHLNTGELFF

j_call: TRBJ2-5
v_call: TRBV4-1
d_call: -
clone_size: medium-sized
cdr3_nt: TGCGCCAGCAGCCAAGAACCGGGGGCCCCACAAGAGACCCAGTACTTC
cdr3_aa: CASSQEPGAPQETQYF

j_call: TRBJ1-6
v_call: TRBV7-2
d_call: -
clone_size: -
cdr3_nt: TGTGCCAGCAGCTTAGGTAGTCCAGGGGAAAACTCACCCCTCCACTTT
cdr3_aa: CASSLGSPGENSPLHF

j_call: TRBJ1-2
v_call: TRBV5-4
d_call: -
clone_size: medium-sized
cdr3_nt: TGTGCCAGCAGCCCGAGTTGGGGGGACTATGGCTACACCTTC
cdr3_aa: CASSPSWGDYGYTF

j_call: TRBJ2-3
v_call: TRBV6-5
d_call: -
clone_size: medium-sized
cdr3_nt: TGTGCCAGCACCCACGGCATCTCTCAGGCTGATACGCAGTATTTT
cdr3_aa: CASTHGISQADTQYF

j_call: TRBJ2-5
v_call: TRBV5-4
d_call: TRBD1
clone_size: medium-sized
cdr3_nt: TGTGCCAGCAGCTTGGGCGGGGACAGGGTGTCTCGGACCCAGTACTTC
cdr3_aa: CASSLGGDRVSRTQYF

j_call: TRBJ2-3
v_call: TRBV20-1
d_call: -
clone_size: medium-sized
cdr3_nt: TGCAGTGCTAGAGGGGACGGGATAGATACGCAGTATTTT
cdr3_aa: CSARGDGIDTQYF

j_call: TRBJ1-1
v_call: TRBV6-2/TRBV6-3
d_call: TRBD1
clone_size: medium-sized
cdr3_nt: TGTGCCAGCAGTTCCGCCGGGACAGGGGGGAACACTGAAGCTTTCTTT
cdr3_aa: CASSSAGTGGNTEAFF

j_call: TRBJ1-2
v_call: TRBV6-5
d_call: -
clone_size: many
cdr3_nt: TGTGCCAGCAGGACAGGCCGGGGGGACTATGGCTACACCTTC
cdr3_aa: CASRTGRGDYGYTF

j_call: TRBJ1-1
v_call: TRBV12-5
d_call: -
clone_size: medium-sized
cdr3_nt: TGTGCTAGTGGTTTGGGAATAGACAGCCATATGAACACTGAAGCTTTCTTT
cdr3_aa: CASGLGIDSHMNTEAFF

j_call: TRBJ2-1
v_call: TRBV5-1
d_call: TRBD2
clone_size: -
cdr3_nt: TGCGCCAGCAGCTCCGATAGCGGGAGGGCCGGGTATGAGCAGTTCTTC
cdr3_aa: CASSSDSGRAGYEQFF

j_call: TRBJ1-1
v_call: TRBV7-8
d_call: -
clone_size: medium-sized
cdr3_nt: TGTGCCAGCAGCTTAGATATGGGCAGGGACATCAACACTGAAGCTTTCTTT
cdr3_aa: CASSLDMGRDINTEAFF

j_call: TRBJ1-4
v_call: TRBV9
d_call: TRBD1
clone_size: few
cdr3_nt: TGTGCCAGCAGCGGGGGGACAGCGAACGAAAAACTGTTTTTT
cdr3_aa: CASSGGTANEKLFF

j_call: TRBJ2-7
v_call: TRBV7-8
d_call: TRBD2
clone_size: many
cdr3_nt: TGTGCCAGCAGCCTCGGGACTAGCGCGTCCTACGAGCAGTACTTC
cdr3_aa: CASSLGTSASYEQYF

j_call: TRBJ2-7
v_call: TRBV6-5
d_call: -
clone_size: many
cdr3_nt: TGTGCCAGCAGGGAGGGGCCCGGCGAGCAGTACTTC
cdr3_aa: CASREGPGEQYF

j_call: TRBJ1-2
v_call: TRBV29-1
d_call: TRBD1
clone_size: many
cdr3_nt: TGCAGCGTTGAAAAGGGGGCCCCCTATGGCTACACCTTC
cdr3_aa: CSVEKGAPYGYTF

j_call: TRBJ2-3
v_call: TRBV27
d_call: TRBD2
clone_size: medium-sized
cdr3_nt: TGTGCCAGCAGCGGCGGGAGTGGGCTTACTAGCACAGATACGCAGTATTTT
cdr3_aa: CASSGGSGLTSTDTQYF

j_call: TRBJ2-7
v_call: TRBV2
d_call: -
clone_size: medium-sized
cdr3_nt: TGTGCCAGCAGTGACAGCTCCTACGAGCAGTACTTC
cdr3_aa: CASSDSSYEQYF

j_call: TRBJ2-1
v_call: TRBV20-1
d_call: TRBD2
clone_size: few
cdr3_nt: TGCAGTGCTAGGAAGGAGCTTGGGAGCGGGAGTATCTTC
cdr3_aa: CSARKELGSGSIF

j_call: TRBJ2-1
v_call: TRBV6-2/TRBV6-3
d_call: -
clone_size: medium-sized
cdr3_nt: TGTGCCAGCAGTTCCACCAGAGGCTCCTACAATGAGCAGTTCTTC
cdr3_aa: CASSSTRGSYNEQFF

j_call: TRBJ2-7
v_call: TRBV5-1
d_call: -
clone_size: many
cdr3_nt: TGCGCCAGCAGCCTGGATGGCTTAGCCCTCGAGCAGTACTTC
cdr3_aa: CASSLDGLALEQYF